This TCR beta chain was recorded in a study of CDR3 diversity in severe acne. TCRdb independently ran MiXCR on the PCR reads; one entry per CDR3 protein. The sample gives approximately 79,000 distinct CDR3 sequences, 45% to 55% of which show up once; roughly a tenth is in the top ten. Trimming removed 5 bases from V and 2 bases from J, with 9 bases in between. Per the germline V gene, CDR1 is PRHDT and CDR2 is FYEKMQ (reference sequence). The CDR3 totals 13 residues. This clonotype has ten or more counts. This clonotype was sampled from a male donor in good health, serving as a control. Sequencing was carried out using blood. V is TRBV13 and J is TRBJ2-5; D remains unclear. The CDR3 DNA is TGTGCCAGCAGCCCCAGAGTACAAGAGACCCAGTACTTC. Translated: CASSPRVQETQYF. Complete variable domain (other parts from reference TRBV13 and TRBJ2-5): AAGVIQSPRHLIKEKRETATLKCYPIPRHDTVYWYQQGPGQDPQFLISFYEKMQSDKGSIPDRFSAQQFSDYHSELNMSSLELGDSALYFCASSPRVQETQYFGPGTRLLVL.